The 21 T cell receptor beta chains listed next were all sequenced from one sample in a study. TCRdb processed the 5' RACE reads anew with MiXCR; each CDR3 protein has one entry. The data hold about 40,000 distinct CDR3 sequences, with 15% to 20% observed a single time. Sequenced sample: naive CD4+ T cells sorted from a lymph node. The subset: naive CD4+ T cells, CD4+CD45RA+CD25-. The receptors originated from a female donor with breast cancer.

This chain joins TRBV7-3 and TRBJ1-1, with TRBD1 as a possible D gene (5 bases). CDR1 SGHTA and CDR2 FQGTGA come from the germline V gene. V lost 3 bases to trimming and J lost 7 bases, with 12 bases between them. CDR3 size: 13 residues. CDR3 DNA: TGTGCCAGCAGCTTTCGGGGAGGGGATGAAGCTTTCTTT. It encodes CASSFRGGDEAFF.

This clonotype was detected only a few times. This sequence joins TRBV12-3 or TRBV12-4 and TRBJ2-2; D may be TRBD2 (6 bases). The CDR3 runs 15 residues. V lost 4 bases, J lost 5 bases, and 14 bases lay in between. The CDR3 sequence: CASSSRLVYTGELFF. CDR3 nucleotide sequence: TGTGCCAGCAGTTCCAGACTAGTGTATACCGGGGAGCTGTTTTTT.

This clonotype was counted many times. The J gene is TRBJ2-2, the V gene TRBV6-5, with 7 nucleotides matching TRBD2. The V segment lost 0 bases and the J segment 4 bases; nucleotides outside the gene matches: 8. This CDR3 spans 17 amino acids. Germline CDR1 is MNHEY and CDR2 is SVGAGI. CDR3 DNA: TGTGCCAGCAGTTACTCTTTAGGGAGGGTGGCCACCGGGGAGCTGTTTTTT. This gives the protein CASSYSLGRVATGELFF.

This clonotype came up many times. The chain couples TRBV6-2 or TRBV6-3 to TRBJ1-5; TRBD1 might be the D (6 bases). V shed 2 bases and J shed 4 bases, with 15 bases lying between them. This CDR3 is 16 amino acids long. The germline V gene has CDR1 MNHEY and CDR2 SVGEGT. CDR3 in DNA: TGTGCCAGCAGTTACGCCGTCGGGGGCGGGAATCAGCCCCAGCATTTT. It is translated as CASSYAVGGGNQPQHF.

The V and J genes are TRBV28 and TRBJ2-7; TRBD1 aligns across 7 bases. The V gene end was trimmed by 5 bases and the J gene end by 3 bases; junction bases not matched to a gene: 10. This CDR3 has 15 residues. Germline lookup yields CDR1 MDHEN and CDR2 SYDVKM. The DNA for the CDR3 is TGTGCCAGCAGTCCCGACAGGGAAAGTTACTACGAGCAGTACTTC. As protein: CASSPDRESYYEQYF. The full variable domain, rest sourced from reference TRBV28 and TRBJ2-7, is DVKVTQSSRYLVKRTGEKVFLECVQDMDHENMFWYRQDPGLGLRLIYFSYDVKMKEKGDIPEGYSVSREKKERFSLILESASTNQTSMYLCASSPDRESYYEQYFGPGTRLTVT.

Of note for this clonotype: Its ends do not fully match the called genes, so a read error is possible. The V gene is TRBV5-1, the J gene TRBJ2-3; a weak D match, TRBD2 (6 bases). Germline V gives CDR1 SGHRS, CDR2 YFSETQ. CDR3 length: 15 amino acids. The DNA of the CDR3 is TGCGCCAGCAGCTTGTTCTCGGGAGAAGCAGATACGCTGTATTTT. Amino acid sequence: CASSLFSGEADTLYF.

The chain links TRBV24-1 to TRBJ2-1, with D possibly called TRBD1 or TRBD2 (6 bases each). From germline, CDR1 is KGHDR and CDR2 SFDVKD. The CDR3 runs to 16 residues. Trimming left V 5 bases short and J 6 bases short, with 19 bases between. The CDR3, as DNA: TGTGCCACCAGTGCGTGGGGGCTAAAGGGAGGCAATGAGCAGTTCTTC. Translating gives CATSAWGLKGGNEQFF.

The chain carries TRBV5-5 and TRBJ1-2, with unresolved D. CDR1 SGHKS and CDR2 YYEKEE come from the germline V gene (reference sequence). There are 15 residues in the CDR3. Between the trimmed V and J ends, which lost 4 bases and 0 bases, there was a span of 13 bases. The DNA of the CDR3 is TGTGCCAGCAGCCACAGAGGTGGAGCTAACTATGGCTACACCTTC. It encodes CASSHRGGANYGYTF.

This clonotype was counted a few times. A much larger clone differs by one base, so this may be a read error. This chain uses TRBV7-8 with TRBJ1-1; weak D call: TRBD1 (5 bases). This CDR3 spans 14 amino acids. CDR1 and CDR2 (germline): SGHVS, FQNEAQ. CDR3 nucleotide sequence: TGTGCCAGCAGTCTGGGACCCTTGAACACTGAAGCTCTCTTT. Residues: CASSLGPLNTEALF.

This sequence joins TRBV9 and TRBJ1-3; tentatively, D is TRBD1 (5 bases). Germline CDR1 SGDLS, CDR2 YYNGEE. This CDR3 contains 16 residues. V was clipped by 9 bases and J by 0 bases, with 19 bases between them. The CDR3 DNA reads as TGTGCCAACTCTTCGGACGGGACTTACTCTGGAAACACCATATATTTT. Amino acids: CANSSDGTYSGNTIYF.

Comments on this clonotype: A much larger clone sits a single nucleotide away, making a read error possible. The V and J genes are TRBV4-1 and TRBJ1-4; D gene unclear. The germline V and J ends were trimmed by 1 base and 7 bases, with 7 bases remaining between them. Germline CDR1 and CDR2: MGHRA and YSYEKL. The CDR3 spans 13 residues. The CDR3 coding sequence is TGCGCCAGCAGCCAAGTCCTAAGTGAAAAACTGTTTTTT. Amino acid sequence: CASSQVLSEKLFF.

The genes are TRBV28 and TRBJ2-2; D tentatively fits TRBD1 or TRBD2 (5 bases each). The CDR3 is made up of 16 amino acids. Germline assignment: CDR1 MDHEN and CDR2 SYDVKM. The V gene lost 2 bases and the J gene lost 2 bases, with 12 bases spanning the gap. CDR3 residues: CASSLTRGRNTGELFF. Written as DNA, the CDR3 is TGTGCCAGCAGTTTAACACGGGGCCGTAACACCGGGGAGCTGTTTTTT. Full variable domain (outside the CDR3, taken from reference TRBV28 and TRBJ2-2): DVKVTQSSRYLVKRTGEKVFLECVQDMDHENMFWYRQDPGLGLRLIYFSYDVKMKEKGDIPEGYSVSREKKERFSLILESASTNQTSMYLCASSLTRGRNTGELFFGEGSRLTVL.

The DNA for the CDR3 is TGTGCCAGCAGCACCCGACAGCACTCCGACGAGCAGTACTTC. Residues: CASSTRQHSDEQYF. The V gene is TRBV21-1, the J gene TRBJ2-7; the table's D call TRBD1 went unverified against the DNA. TRBV21-1 is tagged as a pseudogene. This CDR3 is 14 amino acids long.

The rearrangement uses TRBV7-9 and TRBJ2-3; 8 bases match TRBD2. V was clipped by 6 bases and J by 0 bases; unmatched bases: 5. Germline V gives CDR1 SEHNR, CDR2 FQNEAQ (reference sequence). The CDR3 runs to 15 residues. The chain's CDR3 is CASSVASGSTDTQYF. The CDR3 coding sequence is TGTGCCAGCAGTGTCGCTAGCGGGAGCACAGATACGCAGTATTTT.

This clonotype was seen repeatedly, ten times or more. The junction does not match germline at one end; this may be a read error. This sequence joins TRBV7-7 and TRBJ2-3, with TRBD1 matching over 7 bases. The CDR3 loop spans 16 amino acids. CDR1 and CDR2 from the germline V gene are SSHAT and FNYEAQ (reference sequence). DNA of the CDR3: TGTGCTAGCAGGTCGGGACAGCTCCTCGGGGCAGATACGCAGTATTTT. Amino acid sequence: CASRSGQLLGADTQYF. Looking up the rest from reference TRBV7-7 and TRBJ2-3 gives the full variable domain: GAGVSQSPRYKVTKRGQDVTLRCDPISSHATLYWYQQALGQGPEFLTYFNYEAQPDKSGLPSDRFSAERPEGSISTLTIQRTEQRDSAMYRCASRSGQLLGADTQYFGPGTRLTVL.

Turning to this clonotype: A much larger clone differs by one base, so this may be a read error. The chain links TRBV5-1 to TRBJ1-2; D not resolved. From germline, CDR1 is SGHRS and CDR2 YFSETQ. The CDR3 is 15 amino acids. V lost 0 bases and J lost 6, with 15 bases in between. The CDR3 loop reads CASSLEPPVRNGYTF. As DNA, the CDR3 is TGCGCCAGCAGCTTGGAACCCCCAGTTCGCAATGGCTACACCTTC.

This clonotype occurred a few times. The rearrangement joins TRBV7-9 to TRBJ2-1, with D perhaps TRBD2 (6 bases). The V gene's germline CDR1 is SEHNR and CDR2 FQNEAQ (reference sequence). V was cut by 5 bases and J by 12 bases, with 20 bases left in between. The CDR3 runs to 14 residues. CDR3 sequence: CASSEKGLDLGQFF. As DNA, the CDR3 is TGTGCCAGCAGCGAAAAGGGACTGGATCTAGGGCAGTTCTTC.

DNA for the CDR3: TGTGCCTGGACCGGGGGGTTGGACACTGAAGCTTTCTTT. Protein: CAWTGGLDTEAFF. The chain employs TRBV30 and TRBJ1-1; D is perhaps TRBD1 (5 bases). V was pared by 4 bases and J by 3 bases, with 12 bases between. This CDR3 spans 13 amino acids. Germline CDR1 reads GTSNPN; CDR2 reads SVGIG (reference sequence).

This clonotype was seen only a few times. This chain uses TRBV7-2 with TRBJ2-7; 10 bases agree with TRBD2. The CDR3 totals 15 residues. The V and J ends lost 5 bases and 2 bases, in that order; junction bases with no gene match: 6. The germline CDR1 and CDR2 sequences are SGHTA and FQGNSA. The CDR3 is CASSETSGLTYEQYF. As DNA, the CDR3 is TGTGCCAGCAGCGAGACTAGCGGGCTGACCTACGAGCAGTACTTC.

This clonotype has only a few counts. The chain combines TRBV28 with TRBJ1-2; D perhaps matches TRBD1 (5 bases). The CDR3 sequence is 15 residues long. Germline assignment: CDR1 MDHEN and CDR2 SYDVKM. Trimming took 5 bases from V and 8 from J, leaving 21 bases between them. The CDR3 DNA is TGTGCCAGCAGTCCCCCCCAGGGAAGAGTCTACGGCTACACCTTC. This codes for CASSPPQGRVYGYTF.

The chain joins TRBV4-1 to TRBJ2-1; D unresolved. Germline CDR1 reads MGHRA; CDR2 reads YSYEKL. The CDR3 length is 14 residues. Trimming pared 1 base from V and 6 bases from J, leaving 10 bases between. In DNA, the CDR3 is TGCGCCAGCAGCCAAGTCCGAGATGGCAATGAGCAGTTCTTC. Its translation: CASSQVRDGNEQFF.